Listed below are T cell receptor beta chains from one sample, sequenced in a study of T cell changes during pregnancy in multiple sclerosis. This table comes from immunoSEQ multiplex PCR, and its TCRdb copy is limited to in-frame clones, with some not included. The data hold fewer than 85,000 clones, with about 93% observed a single time. Sequenced material: peripheral blood, taken after pregnancy. The receptors were sampled from a female donor in good health, enrolled as a control in a pregnancy study. CDR3s include the opening cysteine and the closing phenylalanine or tryptophan. D genes are given only for firm matches. Only some rows state a clone size, as once, few, many or a class for expanded clones.

v_call	j_call	d_call	cdr3_length	clone_size	cdr3_aa	cdr3_nt
TRBV27	TRBJ1-2	TRBD1	13	NA	CASSDRDYYGYTF	TGTGCCAGCAGTGACAGGGACTACTATGGCTACACCTTC
TRBV11-2	TRBJ1-1	NA	16	NA	CASSLLGGGLGTEAFF	TGTGCCAGCAGCTTATTAGGGGGAGGGTTGGGCACTGAAGCTTTCTTT
TRBV7-2	TRBJ1-1	NA	13	NA	CASKRNVNTEAFF	TGTGCCAGCAAGCGGAACGTGAACACTGAAGCTTTCTTT
TRBV4-1	TRBJ2-1	NA	13	once	CASSQDRDNEQFF	TGCGCCAGCAGCCAAGATCGGGACAATGAGCAGTTCTTC
TRBV6-5	TRBJ2-5	TRBD2	14	NA	CASSYSGGRETQYF	TGTGCCAGCAGTTACTCGGGGGGGAGGGAGACCCAGTACTTC
TRBV30	TRBJ2-1	TRBD2	14	NA	CAWNIAGGWDEQFF	TGTGCCTGGAATATAGCGGGAGGGTGGGATGAGCAGTTCTTC
TRBV18	TRBJ1-2	NA	14	NA	CASSPPRGIGGYTF	TGTGCCAGCTCACCACCGAGGGGGATTGGCGGCTACACCTTC
TRBV5-1	TRBJ1-4	NA	15	NA	CASSLEGARSEKLFF	TGCGCCAGCAGCTTGGAAGGGGCCCGGAGTGAAAAACTGTTTTTT
TRBV15	TRBJ2-5	NA	12	NA	CATSRDTGVQYF	TGTGCCACCAGCAGAGATACGGGGGTCCAGTACTTC
TRBV5-8	TRBJ1-1	NA	12	NA	CASSEQYTEAFF	TGTGCCAGCAGCGAACAGTACACTGAAGCTTTCTTT
TRBV6-6	TRBJ2-5	TRBD1	15	NA	CASSYTGQGFETQYF	TGTGCCAGCAGTTACACGGGACAGGGTTTCGAGACCCAGTACTTC
TRBV11-2	TRBJ2-3	TRBD2	18	NA	CASSLGVGLADATDTQYF	TGTGCCAGCAGCTTAGGGGTAGGACTAGCGGACGCCACAGATACGCAGTATTTT
TRBV10-3	TRBJ2-7	TRBD2	13	NA	CAIASLAAYEQYF	TGTGCCATCGCATCCCTAGCGGCCTACGAGCAGTACTTC
TRBV5-1	TRBJ1-1	NA	14	NA	CASSPLQERTEAFF	TGCGCCAGCAGCCCACTCCAGGAGCGGACTGAAGCTTTCTTT
TRBV2	TRBJ1-2	NA	11	NA	CASSLFYGYTF	TGTGCCAGCAGTCTCTTTTATGGCTACACCTTC
TRBV11-2	TRBJ2-7	TRBD2	15	NA	CASSFRTSGSYEQYF	TGTGCCAGCAGCTTCCGGACTAGCGGGAGCTACGAGCAGTACTTC
TRBV9	TRBJ2-2	TRBD1	15	NA	CASSVGTGATGELFF	TGTGCCAGCAGCGTGGGGACAGGGGCAACCGGGGAGCTGTTTTTT
TRBV29-1	TRBJ2-1	NA	11	NA	CSVASNNEQFF	TGCAGCGTTGCATCCAACAATGAGCAGTTCTTC
TRBV10-2	TRBJ1-1	NA	20	NA	CASSESGTTGGLLSNTEAFF	TGCGCCAGCAGTGAGTCTGGGACAACGGGCGGTTTACTTTCGAACACTGAAGCTTTCTTT
TRBV7-6	TRBJ2-5	NA	15	NA	CASSLLGGLQETQYF	TGTGCCAGCAGCTTATTGGGCGGGCTTCAAGAGACCCAGTACTTC
TRBV18	TRBJ1-1	NA	10	NA	CASSPGQAFF	TGTGCCAGCTCACCAGGGCAAGCTTTCTTT
TRBV13	TRBJ1-6	TRBD1	15	NA	CASSPSDRGYSPLHF	TGTGCCAGCAGCCCATCAGACAGGGGTTACTCACCCCTCCACTTT
TRBV20-1	TRBJ1-3	NA	10	NA	CSAAQEGGYF	TGCAGTGCTGCCCAAGAGGGAGGATATTTT
TRBV5-1	TRBJ2-1	TRBD1	14	few	CASSLGQPYNEQFF	TGCGCCAGCAGCCTGGGACAGCCATACAATGAGCAGTTCTTC
TRBV10-3	TRBJ2-7	TRBD2	16	NA	CAISESLAGAAYEQYF	TGTGCCATCAGTGAGTCTTTAGCGGGAGCAGCCTACGAGCAGTACTTC
TRBV28	TRBJ2-5	NA	13	NA	CASSRTSEETQYF	TGTGCCAGCAGTAGGACTTCCGAAGAGACCCAGTACTTC
TRBV2	TRBJ1-5	TRBD1	14	NA	CASSVGQGGQPQHF	TGTGCCAGCAGTGTGGGACAGGGTGGACAGCCCCAGCATTTT
TRBV4-1	TRBJ2-2	NA	15	NA	CASSQSGFNTGELFF	TGCGCCAGCAGCCAAAGCGGGTTTAACACCGGGGAGCTGTTTTTT
TRBV11-2	TRBJ2-7	TRBD2	15	NA	CASRIGTSGTYEQYF	TGTGCCAGCAGGATCGGGACTAGCGGAACCTACGAGCAGTACTTC
TRBV7-3	TRBJ2-1	TRBD2	16	NA	CASSLFGTSGHNEQFF	TGTGCCAGCAGCTTATTTGGGACTAGCGGGCATAATGAGCAGTTCTTC
TRBV7-2	TRBJ2-7	TRBD2	18	NA	CASSLQGLVVGISYEQYF	TGTGCCAGCAGCTTACAGGGACTAGTAGTAGGAATCTCCTACGAGCAGTACTTC
TRBV19	TRBJ2-5	TRBD1	13	NA	CASSMGQGETQYF	TGTGCCAGTAGTATGGGACAGGGGGAGACCCAGTACTTC
TRBV19	TRBJ1-1	TRBD1	15	NA	CASSMGDRRNTEAFF	TGTGCCAGTAGTATGGGGGACAGACGGAACACTGAAGCTTTCTTT
TRBV6-5	TRBJ1-6	TRBD1	15	NA	CASSPATGKNSPLHF	TGTGCCAGCAGCCCTGCGACAGGGAAAAATTCACCCCTCCACTTT
TRBV19	TRBJ2-2	TRBD2	16	once	CASSIGSGSSTGELFF	TGTGCCAGTAGTATTGGCAGCGGGAGTAGCACCGGGGAGCTGTTTTTT
TRBV9	TRBJ1-1	NA	15	NA	CASSVGDRSPLGAFF	TGTGCCAGCAGCGTAGGTGACAGGAGCCCCTTGGGAGCTTTCTTT
TRBV6-5	TRBJ2-1	TRBD2	14	NA	CASRSGTLGLAKFF	TGTGCCAGCAGATCGGGAACTCTGGGACTAGCCAAATTCTTC
TRBV6-6	TRBJ1-3	TRBD1	16	NA	CASSYDQGALGNTIYF	TGTGCCAGCAGTTATGATCAGGGGGCGCTTGGAAACACCATATATTTT
TRBV4-1	TRBJ2-2	TRBD1	18	NA	CASSQGPTGGAGLGELFF	TGCGCCAGCAGCCAAGGCCCTACAGGGGGCGCGGGGTTGGGGGAGCTGTTTTTT
TRBV28	TRBJ2-7	NA	20	NA	CASSGHVGKTQKAHYYEQYF	TGTGCCAGCAGCGGTCACGTCGGGAAGACCCAAAAAGCGCACTACTACGAGCAGTACTTC
TRBV9	TRBJ2-3	TRBD1	17	NA	CASSGKPGQGGTDTQYF	TGTGCCAGCAGCGGAAAACCGGGACAGGGTGGAACAGATACGCAGTATTTT
TRBV30	TRBJ2-3	NA	14	NA	CAWRVAGLTDTQYF	TGTGCCTGGAGGGTGGCAGGGCTGACAGATACGCAGTATTTT
TRBV2	TRBJ2-3	TRBD2	18	NA	CASSEALFSGRGTDTQYF	TGTGCCAGCAGTGAAGCGCTTTTTAGCGGGCGGGGCACAGATACGCAGTATTTT
TRBV5-1	TRBJ2-5	TRBD2	15	NA	CASSLGLAGVETQYF	TGCGCCAGCAGCTTGGGACTAGCGGGAGTAGAGACCCAGTACTTC
TRBV11-2	TRBJ2-1	TRBD1	15	NA	CASTQRGQGPNEQFF	TGTGCCAGCACCCAGCGGGGACAGGGCCCTAATGAGCAGTTCTTC
TRBV9	TRBJ2-1	NA	15	NA	CASSEGGGREAPQFF	TGTGCCAGCAGTGAGGGGGGAGGGAGAGAGGCCCCGCAGTTCTTC
TRBV2	TRBJ2-6	NA	13	NA	CASGRTGANVLTF	TGTGCCAGTGGGAGAACTGGGGCCAACGTCCTGACTTTC